A selection of T cell receptor beta chains follows, all from one sample in a study of control samples from healthy donors and cancer patients. Measured with immunoSEQ multiplex PCR; TCRdb has only the in-frame clones, and not every one. Of approximately 94,000 clones in the sample, about 81% were seen once. Sample: PBMCs. The receptors originated from a man aged 70-80 years with lung cancer. CDR3s include the opening cysteine and the closing phenylalanine or tryptophan. Each record gives: clone size, J gene, V gene, D gene, CDR3 protein, CDR3 DNA. The D gene is left open where the match is weak. Clone size is stated in some rows and not others, as once, few, many or a class when expanded.

-	TRBJ2-6	TRBV6-5	-	CASRDRVANVLTF	TGTGCCAGCAGGGATCGTGTGGCCAACGTCCTGACTTTC
few	TRBJ2-3	TRBV7-2	-	CASSLFTDTQYF	TGTGCCAGCAGCTTATTTACAGATACGCAGTATTTT
-	TRBJ2-3	TRBV12-5	-	CASGFHYPTDTQYF	TGTGCTAGTGGTTTCCACTATCCCACAGATACGCAGTATTTT
once	TRBJ1-2	TRBV5-6	-	CASSLQGINYGYTF	TGTGCCAGCAGCTTGCAGGGGATAAACTATGGCTACACCTTC
-	TRBJ2-2	TRBV5-8	TRBD2	CASSRGGGEVGELFF	TGTGCCAGCAGCCGCGGCGGGGGGGAAGTCGGGGAGCTGTTTTTT
-	TRBJ1-2	TRBV6-5	-	CASRIKANYGYTF	TGTGCCAGCAGGATAAAAGCTAACTATGGCTACACCTTC
-	TRBJ1-2	TRBV5-1	TRBD1	CASSPGTGSWYGYTF	TGCGCCAGCAGCCCGGGGACAGGGTCATGGTATGGCTACACCTTC
-	TRBJ1-5	TRBV12-3/TRBV12-4	-	CASSFGDRQPQHF	TGTGCCAGCAGTTTTGGAGACCGTCAGCCCCAGCATTTT
-	TRBJ1-3	TRBV3-1/TRBV3-2	-	CASSQVPISGNTIYF	TGTGCCAGCAGCCAAGTACCCATCTCTGGAAACACCATATATTTT
-	TRBJ1-5	TRBV5-1	-	CASSLEGSQPQHF	TGCGCCAGCAGCTTGGAAGGGTCTCAGCCCCAGCATTTT
-	TRBJ1-4	TRBV15	-	CATSGGGTTEKLFF	TGTGCCACCAGCGGGGGGGGGACAACGGAAAAACTGTTTTTT
-	TRBJ1-4	TRBV29-1	-	CSVGTAPNEKLFF	TGCAGCGTTGGGACGGCCCCTAATGAAAAACTGTTTTTT
-	TRBJ1-3	TRBV18	TRBD1	CASSPFGTGASGNTIYF	TGTGCCAGCTCACCATTTGGGACAGGGGCCTCTGGAAACACCATATATTTT
-	TRBJ2-3	TRBV7-3	TRBD2	CASSLTSLAGGTDTQYF	TGTGCCAGCAGCTTAACTTCGCTAGCGGGGGGCACAGATACGCAGTATTTT
-	TRBJ1-3	TRBV30	-	CAWSVQAEDTIYF	TGTGCCTGGAGTGTACAGGCTGAGGACACCATATATTTT
many	TRBJ2-7	TRBV9	TRBD1	CASSGQGAGEQYF	TGTGCCAGCAGCGGACAGGGGGCTGGAGAGCAGTACTTC
-	TRBJ1-6	TRBV4-1	-	CASSLTGYNSPLHF	TGCGCCAGCAGCCTTACAGGGTACAATTCACCCCTCCACTTT
-	TRBJ1-3	TRBV4-1	-	CASSLGRGIGNTIYF	TGCGCCAGCAGCCTAGGAAGGGGGATTGGAAACACCATATATTTT
-	TRBJ2-2	TRBV7-8	-	CASSWTVNTGELFF	TGTGCCAGCAGCTGGACGGTAAACACCGGGGAGCTGTTTTTT
-	TRBJ2-3	TRBV5-1	TRBD1	CASSLPGTGTLGTDTQYF	TGCGCCAGCAGCTTACCCGGGACAGGGACTCTTGGCACAGATACGCAGTATTTT
many	TRBJ2-2	TRBV5-1	-	CASSLAQGNTGELFF	TGCGCCAGCAGCTTGGCACAGGGGAACACCGGGGAGCTGTTTTTT
once	TRBJ1-3	TRBV6-5	TRBD1	CASSSPTGGRNTIYF	TGTGCCAGCAGTTCCCCGACAGGGGGTAGAAACACCATATATTTT
-	TRBJ1-1	TRBV18	-	CASSPPNGRLNTEAFF	TGTGCCAGCTCACCACCAAATGGACGTTTGAACACTGAAGCTTTCTTT
once	TRBJ1-2	TRBV15	-	CATSRGGQDYGYTF	TGTGCCACCAGCAGAGGGGGGCAAGACTATGGCTACACCTTC
-	TRBJ2-5	TRBV19	-	CASSIRTKETQYF	TGTGCCAGTAGTATACGGACAAAAGAGACCCAGTACTTC
-	TRBJ1-6	TRBV19	-	CASSIGQTGSNSPLHF	TGTGCCAGTAGTATCGGCCAGACAGGTAGTAATTCACCCCTCCACTTT
-	TRBJ2-6	TRBV7-3	-	CASRNYGSGANVLTF	TGTGCCAGCAGGAATTACGGCTCTGGGGCCAACGTCCTGACTTTC
-	TRBJ1-1	TRBV5-4	TRBD1	CASSLGQGGVTEAFF	TGTGCCAGCAGCTTGGGACAGGGGGGGGTCACTGAAGCTTTCTTT
once	TRBJ1-1	TRBV14	-	CASKYAETADEAFF	TGTGCCAGCAAATATGCCGAGACGGCTGATGAAGCTTTCTTT
-	TRBJ2-2	TRBV12-5	TRBD1	CASGLDTGTANTGELFF	TGTGCTAGTGGTTTGGATACCGGGACAGCGAACACCGGGGAGCTGTTTTTT
-	TRBJ2-2	TRBV29-1	TRBD1	CSVSGTASDTGELFF	TGCAGCGTTTCCGGGACAGCTTCCGACACCGGGGAGCTGTTTTTT
-	TRBJ2-1	TRBV12-5	-	CASGLERDSSYNEQFF	-
-	TRBJ1-2	TRBV12-3/TRBV12-4	-	CASSRQQIYGYTF	TGTGCCAGCAGTCGACAGCAAATCTATGGCTACACCTTC
few	TRBJ1-3	TRBV6-6	-	CASSYGNTIYF	TGTGCCAGCAGTTACGGAAACACCATATATTTT
-	TRBJ2-7	TRBV3-1/TRBV3-2	-	CASSQVGEQYF	TGTGCCAGCAGCCAAGTGGGCGAGCAGTACTTC
-	TRBJ1-1	TRBV18	-	CASSPPGRGYLNTEAFF	TGTGCCAGCTCACCACCGGGGAGGGGCTACCTGAACACTGAAGCTTTCTTT
-	TRBJ1-1	TRBV19	-	CATGGGLNTEAFF	TGTGCCACGGGGGGCGGCCTGAACACTGAAGCTTTCTTT
-	TRBJ1-1	TRBV6-5	-	CASHRGGPLNTEAFF	TGTGCCAGCCATCGGGGGGGGCCATTGAACACTGAAGCTTTCTTT
-	TRBJ2-7	TRBV6-6	TRBD2	CASSYLAGFSYEQYF	TGTGCCAGCAGTTACTTAGCGGGGTTCTCCTACGAGCAGTACTTC
-	TRBJ2-5	TRBV28	TRBD1	CASRGQGMEETQYF	TGTGCCAGCAGGGGACAGGGAATGGAAGAGACCCAGTACTTC
-	TRBJ2-2	TRBV6-2/TRBV6-3	TRBD1	CASSPDRVETGELFF	TGTGCCAGCAGCCCAGACAGGGTAGAAACCGGGGAGCTGTTTTTT
-	TRBJ1-2	TRBV7-2	-	CASSLGRTPNYGYTF	TGTGCCAGCAGCTTAGGAAGGACACCCAACTATGGCTACACCTTC